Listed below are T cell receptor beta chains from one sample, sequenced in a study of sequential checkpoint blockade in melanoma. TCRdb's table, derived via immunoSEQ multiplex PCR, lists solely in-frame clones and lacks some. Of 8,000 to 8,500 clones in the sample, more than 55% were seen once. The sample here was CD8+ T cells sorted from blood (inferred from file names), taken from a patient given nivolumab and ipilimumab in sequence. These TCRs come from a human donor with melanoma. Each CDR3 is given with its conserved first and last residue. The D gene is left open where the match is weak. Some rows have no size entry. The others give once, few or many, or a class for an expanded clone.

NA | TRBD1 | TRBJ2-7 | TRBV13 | CASSPRTGGHEQYF | TGTGCCAGCAGCCCGCGGACAGGGGGCCACGAGCAGTACTTC
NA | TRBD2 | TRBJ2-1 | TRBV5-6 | CASSPSGGPYNEQFF | TGTGCCAGCAGTCCTAGCGGGGGCCCCTACAATGAGCAGTTCTTC
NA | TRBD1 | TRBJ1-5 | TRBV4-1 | CASSSLGTGGGNQPQHF | TGCGCCAGCAGTTCGCTCGGGACAGGGGGTGGCAATCAGCCCCAGCATTTT
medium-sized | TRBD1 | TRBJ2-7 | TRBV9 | CASSPGTGSEQYF | TGTGCCAGCAGCCCCGGGACAGGTAGCGAGCAGTACTTC
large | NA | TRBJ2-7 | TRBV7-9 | CASSRAVMWGPEQYF | TGTGCCAGCAGCCGCGCCGTTATGTGGGGGCCTGAGCAGTACTTC
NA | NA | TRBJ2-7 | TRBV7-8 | CASSGSSYEQYF | TGTGCCAGCAGCGGTAGCTCCTACGAGCAGTACTTC
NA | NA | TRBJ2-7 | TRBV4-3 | CASSQSWGNYEQYF | TGCGCCAGCAGCCAATCATGGGGCAATTACGAGCAGTACTTC
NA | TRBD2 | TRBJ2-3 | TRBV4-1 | CASKVSSGGYTDTQYF | TGCGCCAGCAAAGTATCTAGCGGGGGGTACACAGATACGCAGTATTTT
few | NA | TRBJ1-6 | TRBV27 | CASSLGRGVAPLHF | TGTGCCAGCAGTTTGGGACGGGGGGTAGCACCCCTCCACTTT
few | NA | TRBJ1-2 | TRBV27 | CASSSGGSGGYTF | TGTGCCAGCAGTTCGGGGGGGAGCGGCGGCTACACCTTC
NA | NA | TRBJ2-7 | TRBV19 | CASSISTPYEQYF | TGTGCCAGTAGCATCTCAACTCCCTACGAGCAGTACTTC
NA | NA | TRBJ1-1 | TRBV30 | CAWSVVSNTEAFF | TGTGCCTGGAGTGTTGTCAGTAACACTGAAGCTTTCTTT
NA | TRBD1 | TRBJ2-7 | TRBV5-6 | CASSPEGDRGFPYEQYF | TGTGCCAGCAGCCCTGAGGGGGACAGGGGGTTCCCCTACGAGCAGTACTTC
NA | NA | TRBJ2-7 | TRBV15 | CATSSSQGGFHEQYF | TGTGCCACCAGCAGTAGTCAGGGAGGTTTCCACGAGCAGTACTTC
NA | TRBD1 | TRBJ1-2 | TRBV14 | CASSQVDGQGEGYTF | TGTGCCAGCAGCCAAGTAGACGGACAGGGTGAGGGCTACACCTTC
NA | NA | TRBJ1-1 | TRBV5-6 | CASSFRNTEAFF | TGTGCCAGCAGCTTTCGGAACACTGAAGCTTTCTTT
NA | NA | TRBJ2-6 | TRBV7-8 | CASSLDRDPSGANVLTF | TGTGCCAGCAGCTTAGACAGGGACCCCTCTGGGGCCAACGTCCTGACTTTC